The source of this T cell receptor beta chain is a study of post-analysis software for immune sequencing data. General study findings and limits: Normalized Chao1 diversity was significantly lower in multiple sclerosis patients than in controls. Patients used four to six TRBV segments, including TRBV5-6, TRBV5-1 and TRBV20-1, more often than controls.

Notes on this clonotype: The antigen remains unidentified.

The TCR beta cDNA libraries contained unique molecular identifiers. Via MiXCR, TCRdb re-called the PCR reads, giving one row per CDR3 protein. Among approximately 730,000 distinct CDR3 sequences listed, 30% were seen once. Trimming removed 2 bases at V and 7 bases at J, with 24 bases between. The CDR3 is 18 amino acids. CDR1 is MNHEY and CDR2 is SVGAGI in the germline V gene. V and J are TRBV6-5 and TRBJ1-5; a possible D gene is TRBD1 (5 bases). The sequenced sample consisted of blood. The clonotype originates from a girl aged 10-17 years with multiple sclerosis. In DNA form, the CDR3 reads TGTGCCAGCAGTTACCCGGTCCTTAGGGGCGCGGACGGGCAGCCCCAGCATTTT. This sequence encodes CASSYPVLRGADGQPQHF.